Listed below are T cell receptor beta chains from one sample, sequenced in a study of PD-1 blockade in classical Hodgkin lymphoma. Using immunoSEQ multiplex PCR, the repertoire was profiled, and TCRdb retains in-frame clones only, with some absent. Of around 40,000 clones listed, around 71% were seen once; the top ten hold around 3%. Sequenced here: peripheral blood mononuclear cells (PBMCs), sampled at baseline. The receptors shown here come from a human donor with classical Hodgkin lymphoma. Both conserved end residues are part of each CDR3. Each record gives: clone size, D gene, J gene, V gene, CDR3 DNA, CDR3 protein. D genes are given only for firm matches. Clone size appears in some rows only: once, few, many, or a class for an expanded clone.

abundance: medium-sized
d_gene: NA
j_gene: TRBJ1-5
v_gene: TRBV9
CDR3nt: TGTGCCAGCAGCGTAGGTCAGGGGAATCAGCCCCAGCATTTT
CDR3aa: CASSVGQGNQPQHF

abundance: NA
d_gene: NA
j_gene: TRBJ2-7
v_gene: TRBV28
CDR3nt: TGTGCCAGCAGTCCCGGGACCGGGCGAGCCTACGAGCAGTACTTC
CDR3aa: CASSPGTGRAYEQYF

abundance: NA
d_gene: NA
j_gene: TRBJ2-1
v_gene: TRBV19
CDR3nt: TGTGCCAGTAATCCCTCCAGACAGGCATATGAGCAGTTCTTC
CDR3aa: CASNPSRQAYEQFF

abundance: NA
d_gene: NA
j_gene: TRBJ2-7
v_gene: TRBV7-9
CDR3nt: TGTGCCAGCAGCCTAGGAGAGAGTAGTTTCTACGAGCAGTACTTC
CDR3aa: CASSLGESSFYEQYF

abundance: NA
d_gene: NA
j_gene: TRBJ2-1
v_gene: TRBV2
CDR3nt: TGTGCCAGCAGTCACTCCGGGGCCCTGCCTGAGCAGTTCTTC
CDR3aa: CASSHSGALPEQFF

abundance: NA
d_gene: NA
j_gene: TRBJ2-1
v_gene: TRBV11-1
CDR3nt: TGTGCCAGTAGGGGGTCGCTGTCCGATGAGCAGTTCTTC
CDR3aa: CASRGSLSDEQFF

abundance: NA
d_gene: TRBD1
j_gene: TRBJ1-1
v_gene: TRBV6-1
CDR3nt: TGTGCCAGCACCTTCTACAGGGGTTTGAACACTGAAGCTTTCTTT
CDR3aa: CASTFYRGLNTEAFF

abundance: few
d_gene: NA
j_gene: TRBJ2-7
v_gene: TRBV28
CDR3nt: TGTGCCAGCAGGCGGAAGGGGCGGGAGCAGTACTTC
CDR3aa: CASRRKGREQYF

abundance: NA
d_gene: TRBD2
j_gene: TRBJ2-1
v_gene: TRBV19
CDR3nt: TGTGCCAGTAGTACGGGACTAGCGGGAGCGGCGTCCCCTGAGCAGTTCTTC
CDR3aa: CASSTGLAGAASPEQFF

abundance: once
d_gene: NA
j_gene: TRBJ1-4
v_gene: TRBV30
CDR3nt: TGTGCCTCAAGGGCCCCGGGCTTTGCAACTAATGAAAAACTGTTTTTT
CDR3aa: CASRAPGFATNEKLFF

abundance: NA
d_gene: TRBD2
j_gene: TRBJ2-3
v_gene: TRBV7-6
CDR3nt: TGTGCCAGCAGCATAGGTACTAGCGTTGGCACAGATACGCAGTATTTT
CDR3aa: CASSIGTSVGTDTQYF

abundance: NA
d_gene: NA
j_gene: TRBJ2-7
v_gene: TRBV2
CDR3nt: TGTGCCAGCAGCCCCGGGATGGCGAACTACGAGCAGTACTTC
CDR3aa: CASSPGMANYEQYF

abundance: NA
d_gene: NA
j_gene: TRBJ2-6
v_gene: TRBV7-2
CDR3nt: TGTGCCAGCAGCTTACCGGGGGTTGGGGCCAACGTCCTGACTTTC
CDR3aa: CASSLPGVGANVLTF

abundance: NA
d_gene: NA
j_gene: TRBJ2-7
v_gene: TRBV6-1
CDR3nt: TGTGCCAGCAATCTCGGGAAGGGGCCCTACGAGCAGTACTTC
CDR3aa: CASNLGKGPYEQYF

abundance: NA
d_gene: NA
j_gene: TRBJ1-5
v_gene: TRBV4-2
CDR3nt: TGTGCCAGCAGCCAAGTCCGGCCAGATAGCAATCAGCCCCAGCATTTT
CDR3aa: CASSQVRPDSNQPQHF

abundance: NA
d_gene: NA
j_gene: TRBJ2-2
v_gene: TRBV6-5
CDR3nt: TGTGCCAGCAGTATTAGAATCGCCGGGGAGCTGTTTTTT
CDR3aa: CASSIRIAGELFF

abundance: many
d_gene: NA
j_gene: TRBJ1-3
v_gene: TRBV9
CDR3nt: TGTGCCAGCAGCGTAGCAGGGGAAACTGGAAACACCATATATTTT
CDR3aa: CASSVAGETGNTIYF

abundance: NA
d_gene: TRBD1
j_gene: TRBJ1-2
v_gene: TRBV6-5
CDR3nt: TGTGCCAGCAGTTACTCTGACAGGGGGCCCTATGGCTACACCTTC
CDR3aa: CASSYSDRGPYGYTF

abundance: NA
d_gene: TRBD2
j_gene: TRBJ2-7
v_gene: TRBV6-5
CDR3nt: TGTGCCAGCAGTTACTCGGGAGGGGTCGACGAGCAGTACTTC
CDR3aa: CASSYSGGVDEQYF

abundance: NA
d_gene: TRBD1
j_gene: TRBJ1-1
v_gene: TRBV27
CDR3nt: TGTGCCAGCAGTTCATTCCACAGGGGGAACACTGAAGCTTTCTTT
CDR3aa: CASSSFHRGNTEAFF

abundance: NA
d_gene: NA
j_gene: TRBJ2-1
v_gene: TRBV7-3
CDR3nt: TGTGCCAGCAGCTTACAGGGGGGGAATGAGCAGTTCTTC
CDR3aa: CASSLQGGNEQFF

abundance: NA
d_gene: NA
j_gene: TRBJ1-2
v_gene: TRBV6-1
CDR3nt: TGTGCCAGCAGCCGTCCGTCCTATGGCTACACCTTC
CDR3aa: CASSRPSYGYTF

abundance: once
d_gene: NA
j_gene: TRBJ2-7
v_gene: TRBV7-9
CDR3nt: TGTGCCAGCAGCTCGAGCGGCGGGGCTTCCTACGAGCAGTACTTC
CDR3aa: CASSSSGGASYEQYF

abundance: NA
d_gene: TRBD2
j_gene: TRBJ2-7
v_gene: TRBV27
CDR3nt: TGTGCCAGCACCTCCGGGACTAGCGGCTACGAGCAGTACTTC
CDR3aa: CASTSGTSGYEQYF

abundance: NA
d_gene: NA
j_gene: TRBJ2-5
v_gene: TRBV5-1
CDR3nt: TGCGCCAGCAGCCCCAATCCACAGGGGAGGGAGACCCAGTACTTC
CDR3aa: CASSPNPQGRETQYF

abundance: NA
d_gene: NA
j_gene: TRBJ1-1
v_gene: TRBV7-9
CDR3nt: TGTGCCAGCAGCTTAGATGGTGGCACTGAAGCTTTCTTT
CDR3aa: CASSLDGGTEAFF

abundance: few
d_gene: NA
j_gene: TRBJ1-6
v_gene: TRBV2
CDR3nt: TGTGCCAGCGGAGGAGGACAAAATTCACCCCTCCACTTT
CDR3aa: CASGGGQNSPLHF

abundance: NA
d_gene: TRBD1
j_gene: TRBJ2-6
v_gene: TRBV7-3
CDR3nt: TGTGCCAGCAGCTATACAGGGGGCGCTGGGGCCAACGTCCTGACTTTC
CDR3aa: CASSYTGGAGANVLTF

abundance: once
d_gene: NA
j_gene: TRBJ1-2
v_gene: TRBV20-1
CDR3nt: TGCAGTCGCTGGGCTGACTATGGCTACACCTTC
CDR3aa: CSRWADYGYTF

abundance: NA
d_gene: NA
j_gene: TRBJ2-7
v_gene: TRBV7-2
CDR3nt: TGTGCCAGCACCCTCCCAGCACCGTACTACGAGCAGTACTTC
CDR3aa: CASTLPAPYYEQYF

abundance: few
d_gene: NA
j_gene: TRBJ1-1
v_gene: TRBV7-9
CDR3nt: TGTGCCAGCAGCCGAGGAACCACTGAAGCTTTCTTT
CDR3aa: CASSRGTTEAFF

abundance: NA
d_gene: NA
j_gene: TRBJ2-4
v_gene: TRBV19
CDR3nt: TGTGCCACCGTCGGGGCAGGGAAAAACATTCAGTACTTC
CDR3aa: CATVGAGKNIQYF

abundance: NA
d_gene: NA
j_gene: TRBJ1-1
v_gene: TRBV10-1
CDR3nt: TGCGCCAGCAGTGAGTCTAGTAGGGGGACGAACACTGAAGCTTTCTTT
CDR3aa: CASSESSRGTNTEAFF

abundance: NA
d_gene: TRBD1
j_gene: TRBJ2-7
v_gene: TRBV7-2
CDR3nt: TGTGCCAGCAGCTTATGGACAGGGTCAGGGATGGACCAGTACTTC
CDR3aa: CASSLWTGSGMDQYF

abundance: NA
d_gene: NA
j_gene: TRBJ1-6
v_gene: TRBV19
CDR3nt: TGTGCCAGTAGTGGCCGAGTGACAGATCCTAATTCACCCCTCCACTTT
CDR3aa: CASSGRVTDPNSPLHF

abundance: NA
d_gene: TRBD2
j_gene: TRBJ2-5
v_gene: TRBV19
CDR3nt: TGTGCCAGTAGTCAAGGACTAGCGGGGCCGCAAGAGACCCAGTACTTC
CDR3aa: CASSQGLAGPQETQYF

abundance: NA
d_gene: NA
j_gene: TRBJ2-1
v_gene: TRBV11-2
CDR3nt: TGTGCCAGCAGCTTATCGGGCGATGAGCAGTTCTTC
CDR3aa: CASSLSGDEQFF

abundance: few
d_gene: NA
j_gene: TRBJ2-2
v_gene: TRBV27
CDR3nt: TGTGCCAGCAGGCCGGGACGGGAGAACACCGGGGAGCTGTTTTTT
CDR3aa: CASRPGRENTGELFF

abundance: few
d_gene: NA
j_gene: TRBJ1-1
v_gene: TRBV28
CDR3nt: TGTGCCAGCAGTTTGGGGGCGGCAGAAGCTTTCTTT
CDR3aa: CASSLGAAEAFF

abundance: NA
d_gene: NA
j_gene: TRBJ2-1
v_gene: TRBV6-1
CDR3nt: TGTGCCAGCAGTGAACAAACAGGGCAAGGCAATGAGCAGTTCTTC
CDR3aa: CASSEQTGQGNEQFF

abundance: NA
d_gene: NA
j_gene: TRBJ2-5
v_gene: TRBV7-9
CDR3nt: TGTGCCAGCAGCTTAGTAGAGAGCCAAGAGACCCAGTACTTC
CDR3aa: CASSLVESQETQYF

abundance: few
d_gene: NA
j_gene: TRBJ2-1
v_gene: TRBV25-1
CDR3nt: TGTGCCAGCAGAGGACTAACGGGAGTCCGGATTGATGAGCAGTTCTTC
CDR3aa: CASRGLTGVRIDEQFF

abundance: NA
d_gene: NA
j_gene: TRBJ2-7
v_gene: TRBV6-5
CDR3nt: TGTGCCAGCAGCCCCTCTCAACAGGGGAGGTACGAGCAGTACTTC
CDR3aa: CASSPSQQGRYEQYF

abundance: NA
d_gene: TRBD1
j_gene: TRBJ2-7
v_gene: TRBV7-3
CDR3nt: TGTGCCAGCAGCTCCGGGACAGGAAGCTCCTACGAGCAGTACTTC
CDR3aa: CASSSGTGSSYEQYF

abundance: NA
d_gene: TRBD2
j_gene: TRBJ2-3
v_gene: TRBV28
CDR3nt: TGTGCCAGCAGCACGGGAGGCGTAAGCACAGATACGCAGTATTTT
CDR3aa: CASSTGGVSTDTQYF

abundance: few
d_gene: NA
j_gene: TRBJ2-1
v_gene: TRBV4-3
CDR3nt: TGCGCCAGCAGCCAAGATGGGAATAGGCTGAATGAGCAGTTCTTC
CDR3aa: CASSQDGNRLNEQFF

abundance: NA
d_gene: NA
j_gene: TRBJ1-1
v_gene: TRBV4-1
CDR3nt: TGCGCCAGCAGCCAAGGGGGTTTCGGCACTGAAGCTTTCTTT
CDR3aa: CASSQGGFGTEAFF

abundance: NA
d_gene: NA
j_gene: TRBJ2-5
v_gene: TRBV23-1
CDR3nt: TGCGCCAGCAGTCACAGGGGCGCGGGAGAGACCCAGTACTTC
CDR3aa: CASSHRGAGETQYF

abundance: few
d_gene: TRBD1
j_gene: TRBJ2-7
v_gene: TRBV9
CDR3nt: TGTGCCAGCAGCGTAACAGGGGGAAGCTACGAGCAGTACTTC
CDR3aa: CASSVTGGSYEQYF

abundance: NA
d_gene: NA
j_gene: TRBJ1-5
v_gene: TRBV4-2
CDR3nt: TGTGCCAGCAGCCAAGCCTCCGATAGCAATCAGCCCCAGCATTTT
CDR3aa: CASSQASDSNQPQHF

abundance: NA
d_gene: TRBD1
j_gene: TRBJ1-5
v_gene: TRBV6-5
CDR3nt: TGTGCCAGCAGCCCAGGGGGCTATCAGCCCCAGCATTTT
CDR3aa: CASSPGGYQPQHF